Listed below are T cell receptor beta chains from one sample, sequenced in a study of siplizumab effects on memory and regulatory T cells. Assay: immunoSEQ multiplex PCR; the TCRdb copy retains only in-frame clones and omits some. The sample carries more than 75,000 clones, more than 95% recorded once. Sequencing was performed on naive CD4+ T cells sorted from blood. The origin of the receptors is a human donor in good health. CDR3s include the opening cysteine and the closing phenylalanine or tryptophan. The size entry is marked missing in some rows and otherwise reads once, few, many or a size class.

abundance	v_gene	j_gene	CDR3aa
.	TRBV4-1	TRBJ1-2	CASSQVGGGQKYGYTF
.	TRBV2	TRBJ1-2	CASTGDGLIYGYTF
.	TRBV10-2	TRBJ2-2	CASSANRQGTGELFF
.	TRBV5-1	TRBJ2-7	CASSFGGGTAYEQYF
.	TRBV18	TRBJ2-5	CASSPYQETQYF
.	TRBV2	TRBJ1-5	CATRQGIGQPQHF
.	TRBV12-5	TRBJ1-5	CASGFDTETHSNQPQHF
.	TRBV6-1	TRBJ2-1	CASSERPSGGLISSYNGQFF
.	TRBV10-3	TRBJ1-1	CAIGGRWTGTEAFF
.	TRBV10-3	TRBJ1-1	CAAIGQGTTEAFF
.	TRBV21-1	TRBJ2-2	CARNELDTGELFF
.	TRBV28	TRBJ2-3	CASSAGPTDTQYF
.	TRBV30	TRBJ1-2	CAWIKGNNYGYTF
.	TRBV19	TRBJ1-5	CASSMGRVDQPQHF
.	TRBV6-5	TRBJ1-1	CASKDRGLNTEAFF
.	TRBV28	TRBJ2-2	CASSPTGTGSTGELFF
.	TRBV25-1	TRBJ1-1	CASSDRGGTEAFF
.	TRBV5-1	TRBJ1-1	CASSSGTSDTEAFF
.	TRBV19	TRBJ2-2	CASTPLGRGGTGELFF
.	TRBV9	TRBJ2-3	CASSATSGGANTQYF
.	TRBV15	TRBJ1-5	CATSTAGYSNQPQHF
.	TRBV10-3	TRBJ2-3	CAITPAGSTDTQYF
.	TRBV27	TRBJ1-6	CASSTANRGVGGPYSYNSPLHF
.	TRBV6-1	TRBJ2-1	CASPGRGGYNEQFF
.	TRBV2	TRBJ1-5	CASSEQTQGTAQHF
.	TRBV2	TRBJ2-5	CASSEDKMIQYF
.	TRBV5-1	TRBJ2-5	CASRTHGGETQYF
.	TRBV15	TRBJ2-5	CATSRLTTRAETQYF
.	TRBV6-1	TRBJ1-5	CASSVNSNQPQHF
.	TRBV2	TRBJ1-1	CASSGVGNTEAFF
.	TRBV12-5	TRBJ2-5	CASGGTSQETQYF
.	TRBV10-2	TRBJ1-1	CASSDWEGTEAFF
.	TRBV27	TRBJ2-2	CASSGGRGLTGELFF
.	TRBV11-2	TRBJ2-1	CASSPVQGRANEQFF
.	TRBV20-1	TRBJ2-1	CSAGLPNEQFF
.	TRBV7-2	TRBJ2-3	CASSFEGTDTQYF
.	TRBV6-5	TRBJ1-5	CASRPEGNQPQHF
.	TRBV28	TRBJ2-7	CASRPGAGEIREQYF
few	TRBV6-5	TRBJ1-1	CASRTVYTEAFF